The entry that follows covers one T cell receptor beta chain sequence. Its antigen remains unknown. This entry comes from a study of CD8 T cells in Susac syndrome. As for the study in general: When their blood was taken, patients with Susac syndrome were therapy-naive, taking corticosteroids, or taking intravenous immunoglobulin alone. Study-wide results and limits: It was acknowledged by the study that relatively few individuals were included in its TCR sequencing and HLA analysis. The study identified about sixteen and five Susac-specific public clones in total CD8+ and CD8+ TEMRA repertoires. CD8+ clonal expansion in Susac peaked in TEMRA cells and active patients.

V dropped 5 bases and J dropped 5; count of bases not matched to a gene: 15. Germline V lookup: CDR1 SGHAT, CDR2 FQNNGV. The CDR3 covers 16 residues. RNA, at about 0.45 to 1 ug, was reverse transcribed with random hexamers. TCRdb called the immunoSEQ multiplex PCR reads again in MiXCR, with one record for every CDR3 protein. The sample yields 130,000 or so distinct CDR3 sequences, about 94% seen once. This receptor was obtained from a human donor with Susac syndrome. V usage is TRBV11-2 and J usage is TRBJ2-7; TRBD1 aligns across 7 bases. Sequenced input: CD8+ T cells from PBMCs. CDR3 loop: CASSLNNRQGSDEQYF. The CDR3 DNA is TGTGCCAGCAGCCTCAACAACCGACAGGGAAGCGACGAGCAGTACTTC.